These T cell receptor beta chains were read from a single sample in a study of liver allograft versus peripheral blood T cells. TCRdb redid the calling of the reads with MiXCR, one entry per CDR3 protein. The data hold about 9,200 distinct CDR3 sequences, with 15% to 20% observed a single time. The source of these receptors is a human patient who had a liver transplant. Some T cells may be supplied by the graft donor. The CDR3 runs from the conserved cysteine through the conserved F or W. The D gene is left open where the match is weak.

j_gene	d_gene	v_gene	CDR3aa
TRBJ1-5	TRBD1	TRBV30	CAWSPGQSNQPQHF
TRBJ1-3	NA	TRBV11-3	CASSTGDSGNTIYF
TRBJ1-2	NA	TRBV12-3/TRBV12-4	CASSLGPQLAGYGYTF
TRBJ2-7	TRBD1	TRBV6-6	CASRDTGEYEQYF
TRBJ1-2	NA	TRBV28	CASSLGGWGYTF
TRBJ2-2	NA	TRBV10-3	CAISERERRTGELFF
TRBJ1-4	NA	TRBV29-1	CSVGRQVNEKLFF
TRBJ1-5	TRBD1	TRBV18	CASSPGTGSNQPQHF
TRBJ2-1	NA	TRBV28	CASSSSASSYNEQFF
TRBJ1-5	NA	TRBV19	CASSIYVDQPQHF
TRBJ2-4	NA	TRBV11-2	CASSLGGQRVAKNIQYF
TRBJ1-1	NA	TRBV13	CASSLKEGVQDF
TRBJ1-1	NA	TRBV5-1	CASSEQGGNTEAFF
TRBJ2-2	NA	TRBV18	CASSPDGGLLFF
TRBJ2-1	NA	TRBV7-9	CASSSRAGQGNEQFF
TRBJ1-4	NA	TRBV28	CATGINEKLFF
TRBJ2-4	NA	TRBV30	CAWSALDRKNIQYF
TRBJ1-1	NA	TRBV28	CASSPLLTEAFF
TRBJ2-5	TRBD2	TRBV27	CASSWGGQETQYF
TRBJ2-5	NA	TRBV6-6	CASNQEAETQYF
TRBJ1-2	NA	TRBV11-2	CASSLSRTGIYGYTF
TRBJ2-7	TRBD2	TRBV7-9	CASSLAGLAGRYEQYF
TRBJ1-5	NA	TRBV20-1	CSARPQQGILHQPQHF
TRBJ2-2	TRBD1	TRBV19	CASSWTGGGTGELFF
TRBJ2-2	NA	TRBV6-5	CASSSGDRGSGELFF
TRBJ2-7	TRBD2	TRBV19	CASSILLAGVGDEQYF
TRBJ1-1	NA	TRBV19	CASSMIRGTTAEAFF
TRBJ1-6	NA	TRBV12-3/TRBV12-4	CASSLGLSPLHF
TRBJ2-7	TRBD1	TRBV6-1	CASRPGQGVYLQYF
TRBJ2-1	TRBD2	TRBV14	CASSLGGWARNEQIF